A selection of T cell receptor beta chains follows, all from one sample in a study of human versus mouse CDR3 diversity and MHC coevolution. TCRdb's table, derived via immunoSEQ multiplex PCR, lists solely in-frame clones and lacks some. The data hold around 59,000 clones, with approximately 94% observed a single time. Sequenced material: naive CD4+ T cells from blood. All receptors derive from a person in their sixties or seventies in good health. CDR3s leave out the opening cysteine and the closing phenylalanine or tryptophan.

V gene: TRBV6-5
CDR3 protein: AGGQGLGTEAF

V gene: TRBV30
CDR3 protein: AWLSLYEQY

V gene: TRBV5-1
CDR3 protein: ASSLGQGNAGNTIY

V gene: TRBV18
CDR3 protein: ASSPGQSNEKLF

V gene: TRBV9
CDR3 protein: ASSPGPQGAAAF

V gene: TRBV9
CDR3 protein: ASSVAGTDTQY

V gene: TRBV16
CDR3 protein: ASSQGGGGSNQPQH

V gene: TRBV29-1
CDR3 protein: SVVRSVGTDTQY

V gene: TRBV7-3
CDR3 protein: ASSLTGGPNEQF

V gene: TRBV7-2
CDR3 protein: ASSRTSGPSTDTQY

V gene: TRBV6-1
CDR3 protein: ASSDGTPTRGYT